This TCR beta chain was found in a study of regulatory T cells in long-lasting Graves disease. Through Arm-PCR of CDR3 regions and iRepertoire HTBI primers, TCR beta libraries were built. Source study methods: Detected in the samples were around 59 TRBV and about 15 TRBJ segments. TCRdb itself ran the multiplex PCR reads through MiXCR, one entry per CDR3 protein. For this entry, the V and J calls and clone size follow TCRdb and not the study's own pipeline. Of roughly 260,000 distinct CDR3 sequences listed, more than 15% were seen once; the top ten hold around 13%. From germline, CDR1 is KGHDR and CDR2 SFDVKD. The CDR3 runs to 14 residues. J gave up 1 base and V 9 bases, and 3 bases lay outside the gene matches. Time point meaning: newly diagnosed GD, antithyroid drugs for less than 3 months. From PBMCs, RNA was extracted and then used to make the TCR library. Many counts were recorded for this clonotype.

The data also belong to a second study, concerning T cells in Graves' hyperthyroidism and ophthalmopathy. Turning to that study: Before onset, by a median of about six months, the model predicted ophthalmopathy.

V usage is TRBV24-1 and J usage is TRBJ2-2; TRBD1 matches 8 bases. The sample was peripheral blood mononuclear cells (PBMCs), taken at new diagnosis, from a patient treated with antithyroid drugs. The sequence derives from a woman aged 25-40 years with Graves disease. The chain's CDR3 is CATRGTGNTGELFF. The CDR3 DNA follows: TGTGCCACCCGTGGGACAGGGAACACCGGGGAGCTGTTTTTT.